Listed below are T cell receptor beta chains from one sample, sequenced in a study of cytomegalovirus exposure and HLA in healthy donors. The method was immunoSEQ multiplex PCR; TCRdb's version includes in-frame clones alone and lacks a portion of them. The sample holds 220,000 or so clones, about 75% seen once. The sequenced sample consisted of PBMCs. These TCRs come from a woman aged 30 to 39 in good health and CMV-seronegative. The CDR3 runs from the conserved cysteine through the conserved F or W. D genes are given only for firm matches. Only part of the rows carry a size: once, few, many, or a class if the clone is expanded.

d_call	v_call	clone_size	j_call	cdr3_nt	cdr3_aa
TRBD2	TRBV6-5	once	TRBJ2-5	TGTGCCAGCAGGGGACTAGCGGGGCAAGAGACCCAGTACTTC	CASRGLAGQETQYF
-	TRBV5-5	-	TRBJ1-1	TGTGCCACCTCCTTGTCTGGAGGGAACACTGAAGCTTTCTTT	CATSLSGGNTEAFF
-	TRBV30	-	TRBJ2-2	TGTGCCTGGAGTGTAATGCAGGGCACCTATCTCGCCGGGACCGGGGAGCTGTTTTTT	CAWSVMQGTYLAGTGELFF
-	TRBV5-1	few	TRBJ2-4	TGCGCCAGCAGCGAAGCCACGAGTGTCCAAAACATTCAGTACTTC	CASSEATSVQNIQYF
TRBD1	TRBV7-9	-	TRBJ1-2	TGTGCCAGCAGCGTTAGAGGACAGGGGAATGGCTACACCTTC	CASSVRGQGNGYTF
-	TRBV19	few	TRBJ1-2	TGTGCCAGTACAACCACCCCCCACACGCAAGCTAACTATGGCTACACCTTC	CASTTTPHTQANYGYTF
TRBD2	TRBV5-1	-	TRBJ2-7	TGCGCCAGCAGCCCCCGACTAGCGGTCTCCTACGAACAGTACTTC	CASSPRLAVSYEQYF
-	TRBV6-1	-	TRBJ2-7	TGTGCCAGCAAGCGATCCTACGAGCAGTACTTC	CASKRSYEQYF
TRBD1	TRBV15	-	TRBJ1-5	TGTGCCACCAGCAGAACAGGGGTCTTGGAGGATCAGCCCCAGCATTTT	CATSRTGVLEDQPQHF
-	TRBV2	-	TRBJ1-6	TGTGCCAGCAGTGTTACAGATTATAATTCACCCCTCCACTTT	CASSVTDYNSPLHF
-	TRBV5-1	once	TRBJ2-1	TGCGCCAGCAGCCCCGGGGGAAGCTCCTACAATGAGCAGTTCTTC	CASSPGGSSYNEQFF
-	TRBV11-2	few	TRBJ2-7	TGTGCCAGCAGCTTAGACGGCTCCTACGAGCAGTACTTC	CASSLDGSYEQYF
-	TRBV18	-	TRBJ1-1	TGTGCCAGCTCACCACCGTCGACTGAAGCTTTCTTT	CASSPPSTEAFF
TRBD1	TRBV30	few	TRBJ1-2	TGTGCCTGGAATGCCGTAGGACAGGGGGCTCCACTCAGGGGCTACACCTTC	CAWNAVGQGAPLRGYTF
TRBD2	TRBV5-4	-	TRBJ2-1	TGTGCCAGCTCCCCATCCGTGGCGGGGGGGCCCACTGAGCAGTTCTTC	CASSPSVAGGPTEQFF
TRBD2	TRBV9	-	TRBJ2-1	TGTGCCAGCAGCCCCTTCCAACCCTTTCGAAGGGGTAGCGGGGGGCTCCGGGACAATGAGCAGTTCTTC	CASSPFQPFRRGSGGLRDNEQFF